The next 27 T cell receptor beta chains were all read from a single sample in a study of blood T cell repertoires in COVID-19. Produced via immunoSEQ multiplex PCR; TCRdb's table is partial and in-frame only. The sample has 200,000 to 300,000 clones; over 80% are singletons. The sequenced sample was peripheral blood. These receptors originate from a middle-aged woman who had recovered from COVID-19.

This rearrangement joins TRBV24-1 to TRBJ1-3; 7 nucleotides align to TRBD1. The CDR3 totals 14 residues. CDR1 KGHDR and CDR2 SFDVKD come from the germline V gene. V dropped 3 bases and J dropped 5; count of bases not matched to a gene: 3. CDR3 nucleotides: TGTGCCACCAGTGATCCGGGACAGAGAAACACCATATATTTT. Amino acid sequence: CATSDPGQRNTIYF.

This clone has only one observation. The chain carries TRBV10-3 and TRBJ2-7; D ambiguous. The CDR3 is 14 amino acids. Between the trimmed V and J ends, which lost 0 bases and 2 bases, there was a span of 8 bases. Germline V gives CDR1 ENHRY, CDR2 SYGVKD. The DNA of the CDR3 is TGTGCCATCAGTGAGTCGATATCTACCTACGAGCAGTACTTC. It translates to CAISESISTYEQYF.

The chain has TRBV5-6 and TRBJ1-1; D gene uncertain. Germline CDR1 and CDR2: SGHDT and YYEEEE. The CDR3 spans 15 residues. Trimming removed 0 bases from V and 3 bases from J, with 12 bases in between. The CDR3 region has the DNA TGTGCCAGCAGCTTGGGGCCTCACCTTGACACTGAAGCTTTCTTT. This gives the protein CASSLGPHLDTEAFF.

J is TRBJ1-5 and V is TRBV2; TRBD1 might be the D (6 bases). This CDR3 comprises 14 residues. Germline V gives CDR1 SNHLY, CDR2 FYNNEI. V was pared by 2 bases and J by 7 bases, with 12 bases between. CDR3 protein: CASSERGTGQPQHF. CDR3 DNA: TGTGCCAGCAGTGAAAGGGGGACGGGGCAGCCCCAGCATTTT.

J is TRBJ1-6 and V is TRBV6-1; D is unresolved. Per the germline V gene, CDR1 is MNHNS and CDR2 is SASEGT. CDR3 size: 13 residues. V was shortened by 2 bases and J by 6 bases, with 5 bases between the two germline ends. This chain's CDR3 is CASSEQANSPLHF. For the CDR3, the DNA is TGTGCCAGCAGTGAACAGGCTAATTCACCCCTCCACTTT.

This chain's CDR3 is CASSPPGLAEETQYF. The CDR3 DNA reads TGTGCCAGCTCACCACCGGGACTAGCGGAAGAGACCCAGTACTTC. The chain couples TRBV18 to TRBJ2-5; 11 bases fit TRBD2. The CDR3 contains 15 residues. The germline V gene encodes CDR1 KGHSH and CDR2 LQKENI. Trimming removed 0 bases from V and 3 bases from J; junction bases left unmatched: 0.

This clone was seen a handful of times. CDR3 sequence reads: CASSSRTGNTEAFF. The CDR3 coding sequence is TGCGCCAGCAGCTCACGGACAGGGAACACTGAAGCTTTCTTT. V is TRBV5-1 and J is TRBJ1-1; 7 nucleotides match TRBD1. In germline, CDR1 is SGHRS, CDR2 YFSETQ. J gave up 1 base and V 3 bases, and 3 bases lay outside the gene matches. The CDR3 extends over 14 amino acids.

This clone was observed a few times. This chain links TRBV28 with TRBJ2-2; D is undetermined. Germline assignment: CDR1 MDHEN and CDR2 SYDVKM. This CDR3 spans 15 amino acids. The V end was cut by 4 bases, the J end by 0 bases, with 9 bases between. CDR3 in DNA: TGTGCCAGCAGTTCACGGAGACCGAACACCGGGGAGCTGTTTTTT. As protein: CASSSRRPNTGELFF.

This chain links TRBV18 with TRBJ2-1; the D gene is possibly TRBD2 (5 bases). Trimming left V 0 bases short and J 5 bases short, with 8 bases between. The CDR3 loop spans 14 amino acids. CDR1 and CDR2 (germline): KGHSH, LQKENI. DNA of the CDR3: TGTGCCAGCTCACCACCCGGGGTTGACAATGAGCAGTTCTTC. Translated, it gives CASSPPGVDNEQFF.

Concerning this clone: Different DNA sequences within this sample yield the same CDR3. This sequence joins TRBV15 and TRBJ1-2, with D perhaps TRBD1 (5 bases). CDR1 LNHNV and CDR2 YYDKDF come from the germline V gene (reference sequence). The CDR3 totals 12 residues. Trimming removed 0 bases at V and 11 bases at J, with 10 bases between. CDR3 sequence: CATSRDRGGYTF. The CDR3 region has the DNA TGTGCCACCAGCAGAGATCGGGGGGGTTACACCTTC.

This sequence joins TRBV7-9 and TRBJ1-1; TRBD1 matches at 9 bases. J gave up 5 bases and V 0 bases, and 13 bases lay outside the gene matches. The germline V gene encodes CDR1 SEHNR and CDR2 FQNEAQ (reference sequence). The CDR3 extends over 18 amino acids. CDR3 bases: TGTGCCAGCAGCTTAGCCCGGCTGTGGGACAGGGCTATAACTGAAGCTTTCTTT. Translation gives CASSLARLWDRAITEAFF.

This clone was recorded a few times. V is TRBV10-1 and J is TRBJ1-2; TRBD1 agrees at 7 bases. The CDR3 contains 13 residues. Germline V gene data show CDR1 as WNHNN and CDR2 as SYGVQD (reference sequence). The V segment lost 9 bases and the J segment 3 bases; nucleotides outside the gene matches: 7. DNA of the CDR3: TGCGCCAGTAGCCTAGACAGGGACTATGGCTACACCTTC. Encoded protein: CASSLDRDYGYTF.

The table lists this clone with a count of one. The rearrangement links TRBV7-9 to TRBJ2-5, with D possibly being TRBD2 (7 bases). This CDR3 is 13 amino acids long. V was shortened by 11 bases and J by 5 bases, with 18 bases between the two germline ends. Germline V gene lookup returns CDR1 SEHNR and CDR2 FQNEAQ (reference sequence). The CDR3 DNA sequence: TGTGCCGGACAGACTAGCTATGAGGAGACCCAGTACTTC. It translates to CAGQTSYEETQYF.

The chain has TRBV5-1 and TRBJ1-1, with 7 bases matching TRBD1. Unmatched junction bases numbered 0, after V lost 3 bases and J lost 7 bases. The germline gives CDR1 SGHRS, CDR2 YFSETQ. This CDR3 contains 11 residues. The CDR3, as DNA: TGCGCCAGCAGCTCAGGGGGTGAAGCTTTCTTT. Translation: CASSSGGEAFF.

Written as DNA, the CDR3 is TGTGCCACCAGTGGTTCACTAGCGGGGACCTACAATGAGCAGTTCTTC. Protein product: CATSGSLAGTYNEQFF. The J gene is TRBJ2-1, the V gene TRBV24-1; 10 bases map to TRBD2. The CDR3 totals 16 residues. Germline loops: CDR1 KGHDR, CDR2 SFDVKD. The J segment lost 2 bases and the V segment lost 5 bases, leaving 5 bases of the junction unmatched.

This clone has just one count. This chain links TRBV3-1 (or the pseudogene TRBV3-2) with TRBJ2-3, with 7 bases aligning to TRBD2. The germline V gene encodes CDR1 LGHDT and CDR2 YNNKEL (reference sequence). V gave up 1 base and J gave up 6 bases; unmatched junction bases: 13. The CDR3 runs to 17 residues. The CDR3: CASSQGTGLWIADTQYF. CDR3 nucleotides: TGTGCCAGCAGCCAAGGGACGGGACTATGGATCGCGGATACGCAGTATTTT.

This clone was observed many times. V gene TRBV6-2 or TRBV6-3 combines with J gene TRBJ2-5, with D uncertain. The CDR3 is made up of 13 amino acids. V gave up 2 bases and J gave up 0 bases, with 4 bases separating them. Germline CDR1 reads MNHEY; CDR2 reads SVGEGT. CDR3 coding DNA: TGTGCCAGCAGTTACCCAAACCAAGAGACCCAGTACTTC. Translation gives CASSYPNQETQYF.

This chain joins TRBV21-1 and TRBJ1-2. TRBV21-1 is given as a pseudogene. The CDR3 consists of 20 residues. CDR3 sequence reads: CASSKAGWQGGIRANYGYTF. The CDR3 DNA reads TGTGCCAGCAGCAAAGCGGGGTGGCAGGGAGGGATCCGAGCTAACTATGGCTACACCTTC.

The rearrangement links TRBV14 to TRBJ2-3, with a weak D call TRBD1 (6 bases). The CDR3 is 14 residues long. Trimming left V 8 bases short and J 0 bases short, with 12 bases between. Germline V gives CDR1 SGHDN, CDR2 FVKESK. This CDR3 is CASDRGHSTDTQYF. In DNA form, the CDR3 reads TGTGCCAGCGATAGGGGACATAGCACAGATACGCAGTATTTT.

This rearrangement joins TRBV7-2 to TRBJ1-4; D is undetermined. Per germline, CDR1 SGHTA and CDR2 FQGNSA. Trimming pared 2 bases from V and 5 bases from J, leaving 9 bases between. This CDR3 has 14 residues. CDR3 sequence: CASSLQSMNEKLFF. CDR3 DNA: TGTGCCAGCAGCTTACAATCCATGAATGAAAAACTGTTTTTT.

The rearrangement uses TRBV10-2 and TRBJ1-2; D ambiguous. Between the trimmed V and J ends, which lost 5 bases and 5 bases, there was a span of 15 bases. Germline V gene lookup returns CDR1 WSHSY and CDR2 SAAADI. The CDR3 runs 14 residues. CDR3 loop: CASSSVLAVYGYTF. As DNA, the CDR3 is TGCGCCAGCAGTTCTGTCCTGGCGGTTTATGGCTACACCTTC.

The chain is built from TRBV6-5 and TRBJ1-1; the D gene is possibly TRBD1 (5 bases). The CDR3 has 15 residues. V was trimmed by 0 bases and J by 0 bases, leaving 8 bases between them. Per the germline V gene, CDR1 is MNHEY and CDR2 is SVGAGI. The chain's CDR3 is CASSYSPGMNTEAFF. The CDR3 DNA follows: TGTGCCAGCAGTTACTCCCCAGGGATGAACACTGAAGCTTTCTTT.

The rearrangement links TRBV4-1 to TRBJ1-2; TRBD1 matches at 7 bases. This CDR3 spans 16 amino acids. V lost 6 bases and J lost 8; bases outside the gene matches: 18. CDR1 MGHRA and CDR2 YSYEKL come from the germline V gene. The CDR3 nucleotides are TGCGCCAGCAGTTTCCACCCCCGGGACAGCGAAGAAGGCTACACCTTC. This codes for CASSFHPRDSEEGYTF.

CDR3 coding DNA: TGCGCCAGCAGCCAACCGACAGACCTGAACACTGAAGCTTTCTTT. It yields the protein CASSQPTDLNTEAFF. The J gene is TRBJ1-1, the V gene TRBV4-1; tentative D call: TRBD1 (5 bases). The CDR3 extends over 15 amino acids. Germline V CDR1 and CDR2: MGHRA, YSYEKL. V was trimmed by 2 bases and J by 0 bases, leaving 10 bases between them.

A single count supports this clone. The V call is TRBV9, the J call TRBJ2-3, with D maybe TRBD1 (5 bases). The germline V gene has CDR1 SGDLS and CDR2 YYNGEE. The CDR3 runs 16 residues. Trimming left V 2 bases short and J 2 bases short, with 15 bases between. CDR3 residues: CASSVDTSGLTDTQYF. Here the CDR3 DNA reads TGTGCCAGCAGCGTGGACACCTCTGGGCTCACAGATACGCAGTATTTT.

The chain employs TRBV7-2 and TRBJ1-2, with 8 bases fitting TRBD1. V trimming: 0 bases; J trimming: 4 bases; junction bases outside the gene matches: 7. CDR1 is SGHTA, CDR2 FQGNSA, per germline. The length of the CDR3 is 16 residues. The CDR3 DNA is TGTGCCAGCAGCTTAGCCGGACAGGGACGTATCTATGGCTACACCTTC. Encoded protein: CASSLAGQGRIYGYTF.

The chain employs TRBV19 and TRBJ2-5; weak D call: TRBD1 (7 bases). Germline V lookup: CDR1 LNHDA, CDR2 SQIVND (reference sequence). V gave up 3 bases and J gave up 5 bases, with 10 bases separating them. There are 13 residues in the CDR3. This CDR3 reads CASSIAGGETQYF. CDR3 coding DNA: TGTGCCAGTAGTATTGCAGGGGGGGAGACCCAGTACTTC.